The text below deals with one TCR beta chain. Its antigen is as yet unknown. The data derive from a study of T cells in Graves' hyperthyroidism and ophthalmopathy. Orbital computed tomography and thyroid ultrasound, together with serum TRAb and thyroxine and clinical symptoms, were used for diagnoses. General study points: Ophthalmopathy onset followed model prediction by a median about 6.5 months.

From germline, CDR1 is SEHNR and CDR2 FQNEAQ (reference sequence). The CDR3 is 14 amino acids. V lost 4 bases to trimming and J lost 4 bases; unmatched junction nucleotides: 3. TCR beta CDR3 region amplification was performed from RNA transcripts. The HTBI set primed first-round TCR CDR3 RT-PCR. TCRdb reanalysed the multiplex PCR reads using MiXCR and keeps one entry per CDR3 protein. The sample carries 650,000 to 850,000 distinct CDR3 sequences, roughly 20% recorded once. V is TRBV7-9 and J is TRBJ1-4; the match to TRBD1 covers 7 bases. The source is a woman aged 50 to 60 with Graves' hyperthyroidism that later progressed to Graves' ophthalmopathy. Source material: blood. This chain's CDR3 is CASSSRQGNEKLFF. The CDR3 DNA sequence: TGTGCCAGCAGCTCACGACAGGGTAATGAAAAACTGTTTTTT. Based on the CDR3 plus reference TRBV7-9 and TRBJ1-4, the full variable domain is DTGVSQNPRHKITKRGQNVTFRCDPISEHNRLYWYRQTLGQGPEFLTYFQNEAQLEKSRLLSDRFSAERPKGSFSTLEIQRTEQGDSAMYLCASSSRQGNEKLFFGSGTQLSVL.